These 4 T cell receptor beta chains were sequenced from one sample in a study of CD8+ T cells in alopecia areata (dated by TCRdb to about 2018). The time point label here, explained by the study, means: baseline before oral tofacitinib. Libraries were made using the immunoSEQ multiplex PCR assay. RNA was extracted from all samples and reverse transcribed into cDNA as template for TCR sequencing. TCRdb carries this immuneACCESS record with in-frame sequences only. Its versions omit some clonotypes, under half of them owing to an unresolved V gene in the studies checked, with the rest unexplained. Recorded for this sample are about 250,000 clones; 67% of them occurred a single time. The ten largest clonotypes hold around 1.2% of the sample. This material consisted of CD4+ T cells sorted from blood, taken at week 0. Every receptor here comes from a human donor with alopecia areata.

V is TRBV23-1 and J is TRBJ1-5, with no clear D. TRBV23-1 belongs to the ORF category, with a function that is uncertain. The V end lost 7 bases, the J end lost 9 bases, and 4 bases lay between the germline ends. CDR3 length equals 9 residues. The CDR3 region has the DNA TGCGCCAGCATTCCGCCCCAGCATTTT. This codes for CASIPPQHF.

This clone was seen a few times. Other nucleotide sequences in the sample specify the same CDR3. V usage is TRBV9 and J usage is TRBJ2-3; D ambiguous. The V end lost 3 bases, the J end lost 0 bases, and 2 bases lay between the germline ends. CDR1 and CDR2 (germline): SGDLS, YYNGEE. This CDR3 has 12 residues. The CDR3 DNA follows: TGTGCCAGCAGCGGGAGCACAGATACGCAGTATTTT. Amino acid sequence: CASSGSTDTQYF. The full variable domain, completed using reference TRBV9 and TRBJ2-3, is DSGVTQTPKHLITATGQRVTLRCSPRSGDLSVYWYQQSLDQGLQFLIQYYNGEERAKGNILERFSAQQFPDLHSELNLSSLELGDSALYFCASSGSTDTQYFGPGTRLTVL.

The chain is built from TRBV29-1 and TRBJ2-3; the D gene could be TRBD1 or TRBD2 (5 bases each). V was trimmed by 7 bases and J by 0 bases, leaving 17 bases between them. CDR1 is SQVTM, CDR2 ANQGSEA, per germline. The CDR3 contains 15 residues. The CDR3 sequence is CSAPSGPSSTDTQYF. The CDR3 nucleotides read TGCAGCGCCCCGTCGGGGCCTTCTAGCACAGATACGCAGTATTTT.

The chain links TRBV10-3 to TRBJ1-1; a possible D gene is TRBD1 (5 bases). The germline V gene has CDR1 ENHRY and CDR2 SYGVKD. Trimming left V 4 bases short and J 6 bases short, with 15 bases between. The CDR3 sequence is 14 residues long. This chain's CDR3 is CAISVPGREAEAFF. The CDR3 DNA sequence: TGTGCCATCAGTGTCCCGGGACGGGAGGCTGAAGCTTTCTTT.